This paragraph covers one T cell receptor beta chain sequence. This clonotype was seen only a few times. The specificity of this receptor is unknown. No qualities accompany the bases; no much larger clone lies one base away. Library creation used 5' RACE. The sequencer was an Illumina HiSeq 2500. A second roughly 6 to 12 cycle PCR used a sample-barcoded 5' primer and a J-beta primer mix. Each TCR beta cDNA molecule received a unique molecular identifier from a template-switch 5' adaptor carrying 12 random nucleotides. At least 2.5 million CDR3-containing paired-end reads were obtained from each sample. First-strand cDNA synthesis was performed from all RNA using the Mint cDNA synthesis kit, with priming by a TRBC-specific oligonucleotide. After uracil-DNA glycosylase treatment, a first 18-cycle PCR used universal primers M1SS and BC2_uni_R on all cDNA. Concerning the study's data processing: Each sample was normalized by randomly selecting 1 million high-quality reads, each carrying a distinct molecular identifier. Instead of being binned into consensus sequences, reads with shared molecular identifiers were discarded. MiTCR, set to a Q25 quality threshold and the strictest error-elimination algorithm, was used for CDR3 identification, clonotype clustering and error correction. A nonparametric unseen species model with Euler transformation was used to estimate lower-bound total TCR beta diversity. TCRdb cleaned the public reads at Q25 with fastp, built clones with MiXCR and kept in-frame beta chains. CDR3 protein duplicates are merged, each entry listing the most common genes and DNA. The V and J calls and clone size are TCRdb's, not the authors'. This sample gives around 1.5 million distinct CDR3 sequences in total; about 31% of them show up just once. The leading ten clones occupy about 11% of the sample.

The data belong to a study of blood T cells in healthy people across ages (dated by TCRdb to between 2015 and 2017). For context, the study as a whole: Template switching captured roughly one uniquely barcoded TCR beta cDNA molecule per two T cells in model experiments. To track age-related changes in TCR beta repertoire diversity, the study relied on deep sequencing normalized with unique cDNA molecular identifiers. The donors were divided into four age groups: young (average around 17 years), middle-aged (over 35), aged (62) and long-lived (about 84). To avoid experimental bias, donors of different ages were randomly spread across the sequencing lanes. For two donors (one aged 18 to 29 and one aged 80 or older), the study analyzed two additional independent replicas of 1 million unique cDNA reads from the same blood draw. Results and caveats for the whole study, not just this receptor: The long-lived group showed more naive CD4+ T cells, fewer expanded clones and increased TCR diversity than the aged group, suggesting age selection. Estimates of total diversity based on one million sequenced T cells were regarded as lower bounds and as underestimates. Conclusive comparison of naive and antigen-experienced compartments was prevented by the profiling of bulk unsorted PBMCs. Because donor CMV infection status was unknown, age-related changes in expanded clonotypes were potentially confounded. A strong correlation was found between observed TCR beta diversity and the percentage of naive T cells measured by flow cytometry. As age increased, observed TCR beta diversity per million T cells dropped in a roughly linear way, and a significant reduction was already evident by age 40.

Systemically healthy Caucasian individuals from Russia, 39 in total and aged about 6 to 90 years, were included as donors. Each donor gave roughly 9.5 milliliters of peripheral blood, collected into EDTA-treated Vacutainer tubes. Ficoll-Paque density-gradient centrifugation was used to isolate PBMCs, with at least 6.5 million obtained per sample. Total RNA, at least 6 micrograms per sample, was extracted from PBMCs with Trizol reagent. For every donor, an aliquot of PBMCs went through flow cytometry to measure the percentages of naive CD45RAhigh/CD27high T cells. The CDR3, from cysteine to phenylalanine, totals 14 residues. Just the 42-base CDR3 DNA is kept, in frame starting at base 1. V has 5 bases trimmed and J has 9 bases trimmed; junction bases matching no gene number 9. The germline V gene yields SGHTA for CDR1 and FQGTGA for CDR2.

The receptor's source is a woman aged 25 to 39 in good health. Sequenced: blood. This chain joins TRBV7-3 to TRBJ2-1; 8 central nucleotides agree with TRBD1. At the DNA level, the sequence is TGTGCCAGCAGCCCGCGGGGACAGGCAAGTGAGCAGTTCTTC. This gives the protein CASSPRGQASEQFF.